One sample yielded the 10 T cell receptor beta chains listed below, sequenced in a study of shared clonotypes between healthy human individuals (dated by TCRdb to about 2020). Library preparation was by the immunoSEQ multiplex PCR assay. As stored in TCRdb, this immuneACCESS dataset retains in-frame rearrangements with V and J assigned. A fraction of the clones does not appear; measured against another copy, unresolved V genes explain less than half of the discrepancy, and the remainder lacks a known reason. In all, the sample holds roughly 2.2 million clones, and more than 85% of those were seen once. Clones ranked in the top ten supply 0.35% to 0.45% of the sample. Sequenced: naive CD4+ T cells from PBMCs. The meaning of the sample's cell subset or site label: CD45RA+ positively selected. The receptors stem from a man aged 18-30 years in good health. Some clones in this sample may be carry-over from other donors' samples.

This chain joins TRBV5-6 and TRBJ2-5; no reliable D call. The DNA matches TRBJ2-7 better at its end, which makes the J call doubtful. The CDR3 is made up of 13 amino acids. Germline lookup yields CDR1 SGHDT and CDR2 YYEEEE. CDR3 DNA sequence: TGTGCCAGCAGCTTGCTTGGGAAGGACGAGCAGTACTTC. This translates into CASSLLGKDEQYF.

The chain links TRBV6-5 to TRBJ2-7, with a weak D call TRBD2 (6 bases). Germline V CDR1 and CDR2: MNHEY, SVGAGI. Trimming shortened V by 7 bases and J by 4 bases, and 14 bases separated the two germline ends. The CDR3 contains 13 residues. Here the CDR3 DNA reads TGTGCCAGCAAAGGACGGGAGCTATACGAGCAGTACTTC. Amino acids: CASKGRELYEQYF.

The rearrangement uses TRBV27 and TRBJ2-3; the match to TRBD2 covers 9 bases. This CDR3 comprises 14 residues. CDR1 MNHEY and CDR2 SMNVEV come from the germline V gene (reference sequence). The J segment lost 2 bases and the V segment lost 7 bases, leaving 4 bases of the junction unmatched. The CDR3 sequence is CASTPGLATDTQYF. In DNA form, the CDR3 reads TGTGCCAGCACTCCGGGACTAGCCACAGATACGCAGTATTTT.

In the case of this clone: The sample has other DNA sequences that encode this CDR3 too. V gene TRBV9 combines with J gene TRBJ2-7, with no clear D. Per the germline V gene, CDR1 is SGDLS and CDR2 is YYNGEE. This CDR3 region has 11 residues. The V end lost 4 bases, the J end lost 5 bases, and 7 bases lay between the germline ends. The CDR3 DNA sequence: TGTGCCAGCAGCAGTTCCCACGAGCAGTACTTC. Encoded protein: CASSSSHEQYF. The variable domain in full, completed from reference TRBV9 and TRBJ2-7, reads DSGVTQTPKHLITATGQRVTLRCSPRSGDLSVYWYQQSLDQGLQFLIQYYNGEERAKGNILERFSAQQFPDLHSELNLSSLELGDSALYFCASSSSHEQYFGPGTRLTVT.

V usage is TRBV7-2 and J usage is TRBJ2-7; TRBD2 is a possible D gene (5 bases). CDR1 and CDR2 from the germline V gene are SGHTA and FQGNSA. Trimming cost V 1 base and J 0 bases, with 10 bases left between them. The CDR3 has 15 amino acids. CDR3 sequence reads: CASSLGPGNSYEQYF. Here the CDR3 DNA reads TGTGCCAGCAGCTTAGGTCCCGGGAACTCCTACGAGCAGTACTTC.

This clone is a singleton in its sample. The chain carries TRBV29-1 and TRBJ2-2, with TRBD2 matching over 16 bases. The CDR3 length is 17 residues. CDR1 is SQVTM, CDR2 ANQGSEA, per germline. The V and J ends lost 7 bases and 6 bases, in that order; junction bases with no gene match: 11. CDR3 DNA sequence: TGCAGCGGGGCCGAGGGACTAGCGGGAGGGTACGCCGGGGAGCTGTTTTTT. Translation gives CSGAEGLAGGYAGELFF.

The chain has TRBV19 and TRBJ2-1; 12 bases agree with TRBD2. CDR3 length equals 17 residues. The V gene's germline CDR1 is LNHDA and CDR2 SQIVND (reference sequence). J gave up 0 bases and V 5 bases, and 5 bases lay outside the gene matches. DNA for the CDR3: TGTGCCAGTAGTCGCACTAGCGGGAGGACCTCCTACAATGAGCAGTTCTTC. Translating it yields CASSRTSGRTSYNEQFF.

This rearrangement joins TRBV6-1 to TRBJ1-4, with D perhaps matching TRBD1 (6 bases). CDR1 MNHNS and CDR2 SASEGT come from the germline V gene. Trimming shortened V by 5 bases and J by 4 bases, and 11 bases separated the two germline ends. CDR3 length: 14 amino acids. The CDR3 spells CASSTRTDNEKLFF. The CDR3 DNA reads as TGTGCCAGCAGTACGCGGACAGATAATGAAAAACTGTTTTTT.

V is TRBV7-9 and J is TRBJ2-3; 15 positions match TRBD2. CDR1 and CDR2 from the germline V gene are SEHNR and FQNEAQ (reference sequence). The V gene end was trimmed by 6 bases and the J gene end by 5 bases; junction bases not matched to a gene: 9. The CDR3 is 17 residues long. CDR3 amino acids: CASSPPGLAGGGDTQYF. Written as DNA, the CDR3 is TGTGCCAGCAGTCCTCCGGGACTAGCGGGAGGAGGAGATACGCAGTATTTT. The variable domain in full, completed from reference TRBV7-9 and TRBJ2-3, reads DTGVSQNPRHKITKRGQNVTFRCDPISEHNRLYWYRQTLGQGPEFLTYFQNEAQLEKSRLLSDRFSAERPKGSFSTLEIQRTEQGDSAMYLCASSPPGLAGGGDTQYFGPGTRLTVL.

This clone was seen a single time. The chain links TRBV7-3 to TRBJ2-7, with 7 bases aligning to TRBD2. The V gene's germline CDR1 is SGHTA and CDR2 FQGTGA. This CDR3 spans 15 amino acids. Trimming took 4 bases from V and 3 from J; bases not matched to a gene: 9. The CDR3 DNA reads TGTGCCAGCAGCTCTACACTAGCGCCGAACTACGAGCAGTACTTC. Its translation: CASSSTLAPNYEQYF.